These 14 T cell receptor beta chains were sequenced from one sample in a study of Graves' ophthalmopathy and Graves' hyperthyroidism. RNA transcripts were the template, and TCR beta CDR3 regions were amplified from them. The workflow started with a first-round RT-PCR run with HTBI primers and then moved on to a second-round multiplex PCR. A single record per CDR3 protein comes from TCRdb applying MiXCR to the multiplex PCR reads. The top ten clones hold around 40% of a sample with 200,000 to 250,000 distinct CDR3 sequences, 20% to 25% of them seen once. Sequencing used peripheral blood. The receptors come from a woman in her fifties or sixties with Graves' ophthalmopathy.

This clonotype has a handful of counts. J is TRBJ2-7 and V is TRBV20-1; 7 nucleotides match TRBD2. Per the germline V gene, CDR1 is DFQATT and CDR2 is SNEGSKA (reference sequence). The CDR3 consists of 14 residues. J gave up 9 bases and V 6 bases, and 17 bases lay outside the gene matches. CDR3 sequence (DNA): TGCAGTGCACGAGCGGGAACGATGCCTACGGGGCAGTACTTC. Translated: CSARAGTMPTGQYF.

The J gene is TRBJ2-5, the V gene TRBV5-1; TRBD2 is a possible D gene (6 bases). CDR3 length: 16 amino acids. The germline V gene has CDR1 SGHRS and CDR2 YFSETQ. V lost 4 bases and J lost 4, with 20 bases in between. DNA of the CDR3: TGCGCCAGCAGCCCCCTGGGTGGGGGGATCGGAGAGACCCAGTACTTC. This codes for CASSPLGGGIGETQYF.

This sequence joins TRBV6-5 and TRBJ2-1; a possible D gene is TRBD2 (7 bases). This CDR3 is 15 amino acids long. Germline V lookup: CDR1 MNHEY, CDR2 SVGAGI. Trimming pared 7 bases from V and 2 bases from J, leaving 15 bases between. CDR3 sequence reads: CASKGGGRAYNEQFF. The CDR3 region has the DNA TGTGCCAGCAAAGGGGGGGGGAGGGCCTACAATGAGCAGTTCTTC.

This chain links TRBV9 with TRBJ1-1; 7 bases are shared with TRBD1. Germline CDR1 is SGDLS and CDR2 is YYNGEE. The CDR3 is 15 amino acids. Germline trimming cut 0 bases from V and 9 bases from J; bases unmatched to any gene: 11. The CDR3 nucleotides read TGTGCCAGCAGCGTAGCTCCACAGGGGAGGGAAAAAGCTTTCTTT. It is translated as CASSVAPQGREKAFF.

The chain joins TRBV27 to TRBJ1-2; D is undetermined. The germline V gene has CDR1 MNHEY and CDR2 SMNVEV (reference sequence). V was shortened by 4 bases and J by 4 bases, with 13 bases between the two germline ends. There are 14 residues in the CDR3. CDR3 in amino acids: CASSYGRGVYGYTF. CDR3 in DNA: TGTGCCAGCAGTTACGGTCGGGGTGTCTATGGCTACACCTTC.

Of note for this clonotype: Just one base apart from a much larger clone, this may be a read error. The chain is built from TRBV19 and TRBJ2-7; D is undetermined. CDR1 LNHDA and CDR2 SQIVND come from the germline V gene (reference sequence). Trimming left V 8 bases short and J 3 bases short, with 11 bases between. CDR3 length: 12 residues. The CDR3 DNA follows: TGTGCCAGTGAGTCATCACTCTACGAGCAGTACTTC. Encoded protein: CASESSLYEQYF.

This clonotype was detected a few times. The chain joins TRBV11-2 to TRBJ2-3, with D unclear. This CDR3 is built from 13 residues. From germline, CDR1 is SGHAT and CDR2 FQNNGV. V dropped 5 bases and J dropped 3 bases, with 9 bases sitting between them. The DNA for the CDR3 is TGTGCCAGCAGCCACCAAGGGACAGATACGCAGTATTTT. Protein product: CASSHQGTDTQYF.

This clonotype was counted between two and nine times. The chain uses TRBV7-9 and TRBJ1-5; D is possibly TRBD1 (6 bases). CDR1 and CDR2 from the germline V gene are SEHNR and FQNEAQ (reference sequence). V shed 5 bases and J shed 6 bases, with 14 bases lying between them. The CDR3 loop spans 14 amino acids. In nucleotides, the CDR3 is TGTGCCAGCAGCAGCGGACAGCCTCTTCAGCCCCAGCATTTT. This translates into CASSSGQPLQPQHF. The full variable domain, with the rest looked up from reference TRBV7-9 and TRBJ1-5, is DTGVSQNPRHKITKRGQNVTFRCDPISEHNRLYWYRQTLGQGPEFLTYFQNEAQLEKSRLLSDRFSAERPKGSFSTLEIQRTEQGDSAMYLCASSSGQPLQPQHFGDGTRLSIL.

The chain employs TRBV6-2 or TRBV6-3 and TRBJ2-7; D may be TRBD2 (6 bases). Germline-derived CDR1 and CDR2 are MNHEY and SVGEGT. The CDR3 consists of 14 residues. V lost 0 bases to trimming and J lost 5 bases, with 11 bases between them. CDR3 region: CASSYSNGGNEQYF. The CDR3 nucleotides read TGTGCCAGCAGTTACTCGAACGGAGGGAACGAGCAGTACTTC.

This clonotype was seen only a few times. V is TRBV6-1 and J is TRBJ2-2; the D gene is possibly TRBD2 (6 bases). This CDR3 comprises 14 residues. Trimming cost V 6 bases and J 0 bases, with 8 bases left between them. Per germline, CDR1 MNHNS and CDR2 SASEGT. This CDR3 is CASRRGSNTGELFF. The CDR3 nucleotides read TGTGCCAGCAGACGGGGGTCGAACACCGGGGAGCTGTTTTTT.

Many counts were recorded for this clonotype. The V call is TRBV28, the J call TRBJ2-7; D is possibly TRBD2 (6 bases). This CDR3 is built from 15 residues. The V end lost 3 bases, the J end lost 1 base, and 13 bases lay between the germline ends. CDR1 and CDR2 from the germline V gene are MDHEN and SYDVKM. The CDR3 coding sequence is TGTGCCAGCAGTTTTAGGAGGGTAGGGTCCTACGAGCAGTACTTC. It encodes CASSFRRVGSYEQYF.

Regarding this clonotype: A read error may be the cause here, since a much bigger clone is one base away. The V call is TRBV6-1, the J call TRBJ2-7; D possibly uses TRBD1 or TRBD2 (5 bases each). Trimming cost V 8 bases and J 7 bases, with 18 bases left between them. The germline gives CDR1 MNHNS, CDR2 SASEGT. This CDR3 spans 13 amino acids. CDR3 region: CASGSVGTQEQYF. CDR3 DNA: TGTGCCAGCGGGTCTGTTGGGACCCAAGAGCAGTACTTC.

This clonotype has a handful of counts. This sequence joins TRBV9 and TRBJ2-7; D not certain. CDR3 length: 15 residues. Germline V lookup: CDR1 SGDLS, CDR2 YYNGEE. The V end lost 0 bases, the J end lost 0 bases, and 10 bases lay between the germline ends. DNA of the CDR3: TGTGCCAGCAGCGTAGGTGACGGAAGCTCCTACGAGCAGTACTTC. It encodes CASSVGDGSSYEQYF. The whole variable domain, remainder taken from reference TRBV9 and TRBJ2-7, is DSGVTQTPKHLITATGQRVTLRCSPRSGDLSVYWYQQSLDQGLQFLIQYYNGEERAKGNILERFSAQQFPDLHSELNLSSLELGDSALYFCASSVGDGSSYEQYFGPGTRLTVT.

This clonotype was observed many times. CDR3 residues: CASRTTQGWGTQYF. CDR3 DNA: TGTGCCAGCAGGACGACTCAGGGTTGGGGGACCCAGTACTTC. The chain combines TRBV7-2 with TRBJ2-5, with D perhaps matching TRBD1 (5 bases). The CDR3 contains 14 residues. Germline-derived CDR1 and CDR2 are SGHTA and FQGNSA. The V end was cut by 6 bases, the J end by 7 bases, with 18 bases between.